Listed below are T cell receptor beta chains from one sample, sequenced in a study of radiotherapy plus CTLA-4 blockade in lung cancer. Only in-frame clones appear in the TCRdb table, and some are missing; sequencing was by immunoSEQ multiplex PCR. This table holds some 90,000 clones, 83% found once. Sequenced here: peripheral blood, sampled from a patient treated with radiotherapy plus ipilimumab. The receptor source for this set is a human donor with non-small cell lung cancer who had stable disease on radiotherapy plus ipilimumab. Both conserved end residues are part of each CDR3. A D gene is named only where the DNA matches it firmly. Only part of the rows carry a size: once, few, many, or a class if the clone is expanded.

v_call: TRBV15
j_call: TRBJ2-2
clone_size: .
d_call: .
cdr3_aa: CATSSSRAGSGELFF
cdr3_nt: TGTGCCACCAGCTCCTCACGGGCGGGATCCGGGGAGCTGTTTTTT

v_call: TRBV11-2
j_call: TRBJ2-1
clone_size: once
d_call: .
cdr3_aa: CASSPSSVTRGSEQFF
cdr3_nt: TGTGCCAGCAGCCCTAGCTCGGTAACTCGAGGGAGTGAGCAGTTCTTC

v_call: TRBV7-8
j_call: TRBJ2-7
clone_size: few
d_call: .
cdr3_aa: CASSLRRGLGYEQYF
cdr3_nt: TGTGCCAGCAGCTTGAGGCGGGGACTGGGCTACGAGCAGTACTTC

v_call: TRBV20-1
j_call: TRBJ2-5
clone_size: .
d_call: .
cdr3_aa: CSGGETQYF
cdr3_nt: TGCAGTGGAGGGGAGACCCAGTACTTC

v_call: TRBV10-3
j_call: TRBJ1-5
clone_size: .
d_call: TRBD1
cdr3_aa: CAISTDRGNQPQHF
cdr3_nt: TGTGCCATCAGTACCGACAGGGGCAATCAGCCCCAGCATTTT

v_call: TRBV9
j_call: TRBJ1-1
clone_size: .
d_call: .
cdr3_aa: CASSLNPNTEAFF
cdr3_nt: TGTGCCAGCAGCTTGAACCCGAACACTGAAGCTTTCTTT

v_call: TRBV18
j_call: TRBJ1-4
clone_size: .
d_call: .
cdr3_aa: CASSPWGGTNEKLFF
cdr3_nt: TGTGCCAGCTCACCATGGGGCGGAACTAATGAAAAACTGTTTTTT

v_call: TRBV7-2
j_call: TRBJ2-1
clone_size: .
d_call: .
cdr3_aa: CASSLMAGQVGEQFF
cdr3_nt: TGTGCCAGCAGCTTAATGGCGGGACAAGTTGGTGAGCAGTTCTTC

v_call: TRBV28
j_call: TRBJ2-3
clone_size: .
d_call: .
cdr3_aa: CASSPSLTRIRRDTQYF
cdr3_nt: TGTGCCAGCAGTCCGTCATTGACACGTATCCGTCGGGATACGCAGTATTTT

v_call: TRBV2
j_call: TRBJ1-2
clone_size: .
d_call: .
cdr3_aa: CASSESGAGDVNYGYTF
cdr3_nt: TGTGCCAGCAGTGAATCCGGAGCAGGGGACGTTAACTATGGCTACACCTTC

v_call: TRBV7-3
j_call: TRBJ2-2
clone_size: .
d_call: .
cdr3_aa: CASSPPSSGELFF
cdr3_nt: TGTGCCAGCAGCCCGCCGTCCTCCGGGGAGCTGTTTTTT

v_call: TRBV5-1
j_call: TRBJ2-7
clone_size: once
d_call: TRBD1
cdr3_aa: CASSPTGASYEQYF
cdr3_nt: TGCGCCAGCAGTCCCACAGGGGCCTCCTACGAGCAGTACTTC

v_call: TRBV7-3
j_call: TRBJ2-1
clone_size: .
d_call: .
cdr3_aa: CASSLTPRSSYNEQFF
cdr3_nt: TGTGCCAGCAGCTTAACCCCTCGAAGCTCCTACAATGAGCAGTTCTTC

v_call: TRBV5-1
j_call: TRBJ2-2
clone_size: once
d_call: .
cdr3_aa: CASSLSGYNTGELFF
cdr3_nt: TGCGCCAGCAGCCTCTCTGGCTATAACACCGGGGAGCTGTTTTTT

v_call: TRBV7-3
j_call: TRBJ1-2
clone_size: .
d_call: TRBD1
cdr3_aa: CASSLRQGAGYTF
cdr3_nt: TGTGCCAGCAGCTTGCGGCAGGGGGCTGGCTACACCTTC

v_call: TRBV28
j_call: TRBJ1-2
clone_size: .
d_call: .
cdr3_aa: CASSYRQSYGYTF
cdr3_nt: TGTGCCAGCAGTTATCGGCAGTCCTATGGCTACACCTTC

v_call: TRBV7-2
j_call: TRBJ2-1
clone_size: .
d_call: .
cdr3_aa: CASSFSGSSYNEQFF
cdr3_nt: TGTGCCAGCAGCTTTTCCGGGAGCTCCTACAATGAGCAGTTCTTC

v_call: TRBV5-1
j_call: TRBJ2-7
clone_size: .
d_call: .
cdr3_aa: CASSLGYEQYF
cdr3_nt: TGCGCCAGCAGCTTGGGATACGAGCAGTACTTC

v_call: TRBV10-2
j_call: TRBJ2-7
clone_size: .
d_call: .
cdr3_aa: CASSTGPNEQYF
cdr3_nt: TGCGCCAGCAGTACAGGGCCCAACGAGCAGTACTTC

v_call: TRBV7-9
j_call: TRBJ2-5
clone_size: .
d_call: .
cdr3_aa: CASSSGSSFQETQYF
cdr3_nt: TGTGCCAGCAGCTCAGGGTCGTCCTTCCAAGAGACCCAGTACTTC

v_call: TRBV6-9
j_call: TRBJ2-7
clone_size: .
d_call: .
cdr3_aa: CASSYSGVGTYEQYF
cdr3_nt: TGTGCCAGCAGTTACTCGGGAGTAGGGACCTACGAGCAGTACTTC

v_call: TRBV27
j_call: TRBJ1-6
clone_size: .
d_call: TRBD1
cdr3_aa: CASREGQVNSPLHF
cdr3_nt: TGTGCCAGCAGAGAGGGACAGGTTAATTCACCCCTCCACTTT

v_call: TRBV9
j_call: TRBJ1-4
clone_size: once
d_call: .
cdr3_aa: CASSPGVNEKLFF
cdr3_nt: TGTGCCAGCAGCCCGGGGGTTAATGAAAAACTGTTTTTT

v_call: TRBV7-2
j_call: TRBJ1-1
clone_size: .
d_call: TRBD1
cdr3_aa: CASSSHTGGASAFF
cdr3_nt: TGTGCCAGCAGCTCACATACAGGGGGCGCCTCAGCTTTCTTT

v_call: TRBV7-3
j_call: TRBJ1-6
clone_size: .
d_call: .
cdr3_aa: CASSLNGGHNSPLHF
cdr3_nt: TGTGCCAGCAGCTTAAATGGGGGGCATAATTCACCCCTCCACTTT

v_call: TRBV6-5
j_call: TRBJ2-2
clone_size: few
d_call: .
cdr3_aa: CASSRDRDTGELFF
cdr3_nt: TGTGCCAGCAGTCGGGACCGAGACACCGGGGAGCTGTTTTTT

v_call: TRBV30
j_call: TRBJ2-5
clone_size: .
d_call: .
cdr3_aa: CAWSVRVRETQYF
cdr3_nt: TGTGCCTGGAGTGTAAGGGTTCGAGAGACCCAGTACTTC

v_call: TRBV11-3
j_call: TRBJ1-2
clone_size: .
d_call: .
cdr3_aa: CASSHSTDLGKIYGYTF
cdr3_nt: TGTGCCAGCAGCCACTCAACCGATCTCGGAAAGATCTATGGCTACACCTTC

v_call: TRBV9
j_call: TRBJ2-5
clone_size: .
d_call: TRBD2
cdr3_aa: CASSVSSGGKKETQYF
cdr3_nt: TGTGCCAGCAGCGTTTCGAGCGGGGGAAAAAAAGAGACCCAGTACTTC

v_call: TRBV18
j_call: TRBJ2-2
clone_size: .
d_call: TRBD1
cdr3_aa: CASSPPGQGGIGELFF
cdr3_nt: TGTGCCAGCTCACCACCCGGACAGGGAGGAATCGGGGAGCTGTTTTTT

v_call: TRBV6-5
j_call: TRBJ2-7
clone_size: .
d_call: .
cdr3_aa: CASTPRDIYEQYF
cdr3_nt: TGTGCCAGTACCCCCCGGGACATCTACGAGCAGTACTTC

v_call: TRBV27
j_call: TRBJ1-1
clone_size: once
d_call: .
cdr3_aa: CASSLGRAFMNTEAFF
cdr3_nt: TGTGCCAGCAGTTTAGGAAGGGCCTTTATGAACACTGAAGCTTTCTTT

v_call: TRBV6-5
j_call: TRBJ2-7
clone_size: .
d_call: TRBD1
cdr3_aa: CASSSLDRGLYEQYF
cdr3_nt: TGTGCCAGCAGTTCCCTGGACAGGGGGCTTTACGAGCAGTACTTC

v_call: TRBV7-9
j_call: TRBJ2-5
clone_size: .
d_call: .
cdr3_aa: CASSSPVGKGAETQYF
cdr3_nt: TGTGCCAGCAGTTCCCCGGTCGGTAAGGGCGCGGAGACCCAGTACTTC

v_call: TRBV2
j_call: TRBJ1-1
clone_size: .
d_call: .
cdr3_aa: CASSDGGNTEAFF
cdr3_nt: TGTGCCAGCAGTGATGGGGGTAACACTGAAGCTTTCTTT

v_call: TRBV9
j_call: TRBJ1-1
clone_size: once
d_call: .
cdr3_aa: CASSVGVFTEAFF
cdr3_nt: TGTGCCAGCAGCGTAGGGGTGTTCACTGAAGCTTTCTTT

v_call: TRBV6-5
j_call: TRBJ2-5
clone_size: few
d_call: TRBD1
cdr3_aa: CASSSDREETQYF
cdr3_nt: TGTGCCAGCAGTTCGGACAGGGAAGAGACCCAGTACTTC

v_call: TRBV7-2
j_call: TRBJ1-4
clone_size: few
d_call: .
cdr3_aa: CASSLSRASNEKLFF
cdr3_nt: TGTGCCAGCAGCTTAAGCCGGGCCTCTAATGAAAAACTGTTTTTT

v_call: TRBV14
j_call: TRBJ1-2
clone_size: few
d_call: .
cdr3_aa: CASSPRALYGYTF
cdr3_nt: TGTGCCAGCAGCCCTAGGGCTCTCTATGGCTACACCTTC

v_call: TRBV7-3
j_call: TRBJ2-3
clone_size: .
d_call: TRBD2
cdr3_aa: CASSFSGTTDTQYF
cdr3_nt: TGTGCCAGCAGCTTTAGCGGGACCACAGATACGCAGTATTTT

v_call: TRBV30
j_call: TRBJ2-7
clone_size: .
d_call: .
cdr3_aa: CAWSPGRYEQYF
cdr3_nt: TGTGCCTGGAGTCCAGGGAGGTACGAGCAGTACTTC

v_call: TRBV19
j_call: TRBJ1-5
clone_size: .
d_call: .
cdr3_aa: CASSDQEAKPQHF
cdr3_nt: TGTGCCAGTAGTGATCAAGAGGCGAAACCCCAGCATTTT

v_call: TRBV19
j_call: TRBJ1-5
clone_size: .
d_call: .
cdr3_aa: CASSMRDHSNQPQHF
cdr3_nt: TGTGCCAGTAGTATGAGGGACCATAGCAATCAGCCCCAGCATTTT

v_call: TRBV28
j_call: TRBJ1-2
clone_size: few
d_call: .
cdr3_aa: CASSLRAKGGYGYTF
cdr3_nt: TGTGCCAGCAGTTTACGGGCGAAGGGAGGCTATGGCTACACCTTC

v_call: TRBV7-2
j_call: TRBJ2-7
clone_size: .
d_call: TRBD2
cdr3_aa: CASSLGLPGGLAGVYEQYF
cdr3_nt: TGTGCCAGCAGTTTAGGGCTCCCGGGGGGACTAGCGGGGGTGTACGAGCAGTACTTC

v_call: TRBV6-1
j_call: TRBJ1-6
clone_size: .
d_call: .
cdr3_aa: CASSEFWGNSPLHF
cdr3_nt: TGTGCCAGCAGTGAATTCTGGGGAAATTCACCCCTCCACTTT

v_call: TRBV18
j_call: TRBJ2-5
clone_size: .
d_call: .
cdr3_aa: CASSPGDETQYF
cdr3_nt: TGTGCCAGCTCACCAGGGGATGAGACCCAGTACTTC